In this sample, the clone carrying this T cell receptor (beta chain) turned up a few times. The antigen is not known. This entry belongs to a study of beta chain features in type 1 diabetes. Overall study: Researchers looked at 95 million to 140 million sorted cells across all samples.

Study-level findings and limits: For Type 1 diabetes patients, all four CD4+ subsets carried TCRB CDR3s that were moderately but significantly shorter.

Since all of the isolated RNA was reverse transcribed, expressed TCRB transcripts were what got sequenced. Sequenced by immunoSEQ multiplex PCR; TCRdb stores in-frame clones only, minus some. The repertoire has more than 150,000 clones, approximately 9.1% of them found once; the top ten carry under 0.75%. CDR3 length: 16 residues. V shed 3 bases, J shed 0 bases, and the junction held 4 bases outside the gene matches. In germline, CDR1 is SEHNR, CDR2 FQNEAQ (reference sequence). The chain recombines TRBV7-9 with TRBJ1-2, with 10 bases aligning to TRBD1. Sequenced input: central memory CD4+ T cells from blood. The sequence came from a woman under 40 with type 1 diabetes. The CDR3 loop is CASSFPTGGTNYGYTF. The CDR3, as DNA: TGTGCCAGCAGCTTCCCGACAGGGGGCACTAACTATGGCTACACCTTC.